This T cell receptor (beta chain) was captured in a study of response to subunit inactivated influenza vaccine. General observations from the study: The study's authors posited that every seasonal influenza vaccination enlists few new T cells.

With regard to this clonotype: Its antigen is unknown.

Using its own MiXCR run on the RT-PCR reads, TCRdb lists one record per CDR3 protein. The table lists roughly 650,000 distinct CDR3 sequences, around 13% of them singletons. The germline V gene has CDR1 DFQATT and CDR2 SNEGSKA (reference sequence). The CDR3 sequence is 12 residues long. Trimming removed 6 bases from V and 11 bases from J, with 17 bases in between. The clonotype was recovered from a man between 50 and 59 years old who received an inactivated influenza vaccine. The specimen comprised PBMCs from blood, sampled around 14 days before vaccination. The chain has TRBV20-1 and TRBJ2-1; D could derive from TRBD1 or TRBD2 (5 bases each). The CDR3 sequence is CSASPGDPQQFF. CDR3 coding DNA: TGCAGTGCCTCCCCCGGGGACCCCCAGCAGTTCTTC.